This T cell receptor (beta chain) was found in a study of blood T cell repertoires in COVID-19. Authors' methods: Quantification of nucleated cells was approximated via reference gene primer amplification. Measured with immunoSEQ multiplex PCR; TCRdb has only the in-frame clones, and not every one. That table supplies the V and J calls and clone size; D and trimming were determined from the DNA. The table records under 100,000 clones, over 70% of them present only once. The CDR3 has 17 amino acids. CDR1 is SGHDT, CDR2 YYEEEE, per germline. Trimming at V came to 0 bases and at J to 5 bases, leaving 8 bases not matched to a gene.

The specimen sequenced was peripheral blood. The clonotype comes from a woman aged 60-70 years with acute or convalescent COVID-19. The chain uses TRBV5-6 and TRBJ1-1; TRBD1 matches 12 bases. The CDR3: CASSLVGQGASGTEAFF. Here the CDR3 DNA reads TGTGCCAGCAGCTTGGTGGGACAGGGGGCGTCGGGGACTGAAGCTTTCTTT.